This record looks at one TCR beta chain sequence and its context. The data stem from a study of blood T cell repertoires in COVID-19. Across the study: The analysed material was cDNA or gDNA that came from T cells, B-cell-depleted T cells, or PBMCs.

Some clones are missing from TCRdb's copy, which holds only in-frame ones; the method was immunoSEQ multiplex PCR. The data contain about 260,000 clones, about 88% of them singletons. V was clipped by 5 bases and J by 9 bases, with 20 bases between them. This CDR3 is 15 amino acids long. The V gene's germline CDR1 is SGHAT and CDR2 FQNNGV. The chain uses TRBV11-2 and TRBJ2-1; maybe TRBD2 (5 bases). The receptor was isolated from a man aged 18 to 30 with active or convalescent COVID-19. Sequencing input: peripheral blood. CDR3 coding DNA: TGTGCCAGCAGCCTACTGGCGGGCGGATTTAGTGAGCAGTTCTTC. Protein product: CASSLLAGGFSEQFF.